The 30 T cell receptor beta chains below were found in one sample sequenced in a study of CD8 T cells in ankylosing spondylitis. TCRdb fed the 5' RACE reads into MiXCR, producing one record per CDR3 protein. Of some 200,000 distinct CDR3 sequences in the sample, roughly 20% were seen once. The sample consisted of blood, either unsorted or a sorted T cell fraction (not recorded which). All receptors come from a male donor aged 10-29 years with ankylosing spondylitis or in good health (not recorded which).

This clonotype was counted at least ten times. CDR3 protein: CSANPSGSINEQFF. Written as DNA, the CDR3 is TGCAGTGCTAATCCTAGCGGGTCAATCAATGAGCAGTTCTTC. This rearrangement joins TRBV20-1 to TRBJ2-1; TRBD2 matches 8 bases. The CDR3 extends over 14 amino acids. The ends lost 4 bases at V and 6 bases at J; junction bases unmatched: 8. The V gene's germline CDR1 is DFQATT and CDR2 SNEGSKA (reference sequence).

This sequence joins TRBV12-3 or TRBV12-4 and TRBJ2-4; D is possibly TRBD1 (6 bases). This CDR3 region has 13 residues. Trimming left V 7 bases short and J 7 bases short, with 14 bases between. The CDR3 nucleotides are TGTGCCAGCATGGGAACAGGGACGAACATTCAGTACTTC. Translated: CASMGTGTNIQYF.

This clonotype came up many times. This chain uses TRBV7-2 with TRBJ2-5; D unresolved. Trimming removed 7 bases at V and 2 bases at J, with 14 bases between. CDR1 SGHTA and CDR2 FQGNSA come from the germline V gene. CDR3 length equals 14 residues. The CDR3 loop reads CASTRVAAQETQYF. The CDR3 nucleotides read TGTGCCAGCACCCGGGTGGCAGCACAAGAGACCCAGTACTTC.

This clonotype was counted many times. J is TRBJ2-2 and V is TRBV7-3, with D tentatively TRBD1 (5 bases). The CDR3 loop spans 13 amino acids. From germline, CDR1 is SGHTA and CDR2 FQGTGA. The V gene lost 4 bases and the J gene lost 6 bases, with 9 bases spanning the gap. CDR3: CASSSGLAGELFF. The CDR3 nucleotides read TGTGCCAGCAGCTCAGGGTTAGCCGGGGAGCTGTTTTTT. The complete variable domain, with remaining parts taken from reference TRBV7-3 and TRBJ2-2, reads GAGVSQTPSNKVTEKGKYVELRCDPISGHTALYWYRQSLGQGPEFLIYFQGTGAADDSGLPNDRFFAVRPEGSVSTLKIQRTERGDSAVYLCASSSGLAGELFFGEGSRLTVL.

This clonotype was observed many times. This rearrangement joins TRBV3-1 to TRBJ2-3, with 12 bases identical to TRBD2. The junction had 6 bases not matched to a gene; V was cut back by 6 bases and J by 2 bases. Germline V gene data show CDR1 as LGHDT and CDR2 as YNNKEL (reference sequence). The CDR3 runs 16 residues. CDR3 coding DNA: TGTGCCAGCAGTCGACTAGCGGGAGTAGACACAGATACGCAGTATTTT. As protein: CASSRLAGVDTDTQYF.

In its sample, this clonotype was seen many times. This chain connects TRBV9 to TRBJ2-3; 9 positions agree with TRBD1. In germline, CDR1 is SGDLS, CDR2 YYNGEE. V shed 0 bases and J 4 bases; nucleotides not matched to a gene: 3. The CDR3 covers 15 residues. CDR3 coding DNA: TGTGCCAGCAGCGTAGGGGACAGGGTTTCAGATACGCAGTATTTT. It translates to CASSVGDRVSDTQYF.

This sequence joins TRBV7-3 and TRBJ2-1; 8 positions match TRBD2. V was clipped by 5 bases and J by 7 bases; unmatched bases: 7. The CDR3 is 14 amino acids. CDR1 and CDR2 (germline): SGHTA, FQGTGA. The CDR3 DNA reads TGTGCCAGCAGCCCAACTAGCGGCGTAAATGAGCAGTTCTTC. Amino acids: CASSPTSGVNEQFF.

There are many counts of this clonotype. V and J are TRBV20-1 and TRBJ2-2; 10 bases are shared with TRBD1. V trimming: 3 bases; J trimming: 1 base; junction bases outside the gene matches: 2. From germline, CDR1 is DFQATT and CDR2 SNEGSKA (reference sequence). The CDR3 spans 15 residues. CDR3: CSARDRGWNTGELFF. The DNA for the CDR3 is TGCAGTGCTAGGGACAGGGGGTGGAACACCGGGGAGCTGTTTTTT.

This clonotype has at least ten counts. The chain employs TRBV2 and TRBJ2-3; D not resolved. Trimming pared 0 bases from V and 2 bases from J, leaving 6 bases between. Per germline, CDR1 SNHLY and CDR2 FYNNEI. The CDR3 length is 14 residues. The CDR3 loop reads CASSEALPTDTQYF. In DNA, the CDR3 is TGTGCCAGCAGTGAAGCCTTGCCCACAGATACGCAGTATTTT.

This clonotype was observed many times. The rearrangement joins TRBV21-1 to TRBJ1-5; the listed D gene, TRBD1, was not tested against the DNA. TRBV21-1 is a pseudogene locus. The CDR3 has 14 residues. The CDR3 region has the DNA TGTGCCAGCAGCAAAGGCAGGGTACGTCAGCCCCAGCATTTT. Translating it yields CASSKGRVRQPQHF.

This clonotype was seen many times. The V and J genes are TRBV20-1 and TRBJ2-3; TRBD2 agrees at 10 bases. The CDR3 runs to 13 residues. CDR1 and CDR2 (germline): DFQATT, SNEGSKA (reference sequence). V lost 4 bases to trimming and J lost 6 bases; unmatched junction nucleotides: 4. The CDR3 sequence is CSAILAGRDTQYF. The DNA of the CDR3 is TGCAGTGCTATACTAGCGGGAAGGGATACGCAGTATTTT.

There are a few counts of this clonotype. The V call is TRBV7-3, the J call TRBJ2-1; a weak D match, TRBD2 (6 bases). The CDR3 has 15 amino acids. Trimming stripped 1 base from V and 4 bases from J, with 11 bases between. Germline loops: CDR1 SGHTA, CDR2 FQGTGA. DNA of the CDR3: TGTGCCAGCAGCTTAAATGAGGGGACTTACAATGAGCAGTTCTTC. Translated: CASSLNEGTYNEQFF.

This clonotype was observed at least ten times. This chain connects TRBV12-3 or TRBV12-4 to TRBJ2-2; tentatively, D is TRBD2 (6 bases). V shed 0 bases and J shed 6 bases, with 8 bases lying between them. This CDR3 comprises 14 residues. The CDR3 nucleotides read TGTGCCAGCAGTTTAGCAGGGGAGGCCGGGGAGCTGTTTTTT. Translation: CASSLAGEAGELFF.

The sample holds a few counts of this clonotype. The CDR3 region has the DNA TGCAGCACCGGATGGGGGCGCGGGCAGCCCCAGCATTTT. It yields the protein CSTGWGRGQPQHF. The chain couples TRBV29-1 to TRBJ1-5, with D perhaps TRBD1 (6 bases). Germline assignment: CDR1 SQVTM and CDR2 ANQGSEA. This CDR3 is built from 13 residues. The V end lost 8 bases, the J end lost 7 bases, and 18 bases lay between the germline ends.

This clonotype occurred many times. CDR3 sequence (DNA): TGTGCCAGCAGACCCGTTGGGGACAGCCAAGAGACCCAGTACTTC. Translating gives CASRPVGDSQETQYF. The V and J genes are TRBV6-5 and TRBJ2-5; 7 nucleotides agree with TRBD1. Germline loops: CDR1 MNHEY, CDR2 SVGAGI. This CDR3 is built from 15 residues. V shed 6 bases, J shed 1 base, and the junction held 8 bases outside the gene matches.

This clonotype was recorded many times. This chain uses TRBV5-1 with TRBJ1-1; D is unclear. CDR1 and CDR2 from the germline V gene are SGHRS and YFSETQ. The ends were cut back, 0 bases at V and 5 bases at J, with 11 bases in the middle. This CDR3 region has 14 residues. The CDR3 DNA sequence: TGCGCCAGCAGCTTGGGAATCGGGATTACTGAAGCTTTCTTT. Translation gives CASSLGIGITEAFF.

The table lists this clonotype with many counts. The CDR3 spells CAISGAGESYNEQFF. The CDR3 DNA sequence: TGTGCCATCAGTGGAGCGGGAGAGAGCTACAATGAGCAGTTCTTC. The genes are TRBV10-3 and TRBJ2-1; 8 bases line up with TRBD2. CDR1 ENHRY and CDR2 SYGVKD come from the germline V gene. The junction had 5 bases not matched to a gene; V was cut back by 4 bases and J by 3 bases. The CDR3 covers 15 residues.

This clonotype was detected ten times or more. The chain is built from TRBV12-3 or TRBV12-4 and TRBJ2-7; unclear D gene. The CDR3 sequence is 12 residues long. The ends were cut back, 6 bases at V and 0 bases at J, with 6 bases in the middle. CDR3 nucleotide sequence: TGTGCCAGCAGCTTTCCCTCCTACGAGCAGTACTTC. Translated: CASSFPSYEQYF.

V is TRBV29-1 and J is TRBJ2-3; D not resolved. Trimming left V 5 bases short and J 0 bases short, with 12 bases between. Germline values: CDR1 SQVTM, CDR2 ANQGSEA. The CDR3 is 14 residues long. The DNA for the CDR3 is TGCAGCGTTCTCTGGCGTGGTAGCACAGATACGCAGTATTTT. It encodes CSVLWRGSTDTQYF.

This clonotype was found many times. V gene TRBV20-1 combines with J gene TRBJ1-2, with D unclear. V was clipped by 0 bases and J by 0 bases, with 8 bases between them. CDR1 and CDR2 from the germline V gene are DFQATT and SNEGSKA (reference sequence). The CDR3 sequence is 14 residues long. CDR3: CSARDGRSNYGYTF. The CDR3 region has the DNA TGCAGTGCTAGAGACGGACGGTCTAACTATGGCTACACCTTC.

The chain has TRBV5-4 and TRBJ2-7; tentative D call: TRBD2 (5 bases). The length of the CDR3 is 14 residues. V lost 4 bases and J lost 4, with 15 bases in between. Germline V CDR1 and CDR2: SGHNT, YYREEE (reference sequence). CDR3: CASSPKRDLYEQYF. CDR3 bases: TGTGCCAGCAGCCCCAAACGGGATTTATACGAGCAGTACTTC.

There are many counts of this clonotype. This chain uses TRBV7-9 with TRBJ2-1; D ambiguous. V lost 0 bases and J lost 6, with 12 bases in between. CDR1 and CDR2 (germline): SEHNR, FQNEAQ (reference sequence). The length of the CDR3 is 15 residues. CDR3 in amino acids: CASSLARGWANEQFF. In DNA, the CDR3 is TGTGCCAGCAGCTTAGCGCGTGGGTGGGCCAATGAGCAGTTCTTC.

In this sample, this clonotype turned up many times. The V and J genes are TRBV24-1 and TRBJ2-5, with D possibly being TRBD2 (6 bases). This CDR3 spans 11 amino acids. Between the trimmed V and J ends, which lost 7 bases and 12 bases, there was a span of 14 bases. Germline-derived CDR1 and CDR2 are KGHDR and SFDVKD. In nucleotides, the CDR3 is TGTGCCACCAGCGCCCCGGGGGTGGAGTACTTC. Its translation: CATSAPGVEYF.

The V and J genes are TRBV19 and TRBJ1-1; D unclear. Looked up from germline, CDR1 is LNHDA and CDR2 is SQIVND (reference sequence). The V end was cut by 3 bases, the J end by 11 bases, with 10 bases between. The CDR3 is made up of 11 amino acids. The CDR3 DNA is TGTGCCAGTAGTATCGGCCGCCGTGCTTTCTTT. This sequence encodes CASSIGRRAFF. The whole variable domain, filled in from reference TRBV19 and TRBJ1-1, reads DGGITQSPKYLFRKEGQNVTLSCEQNLNHDAMYWYRQDPGQGLRLIYYSQIVNDFQKGDIAEGYSVSREKKESFPLTVTSAQKNPTAFYLCASSIGRRAFFGQGTRLTVV.

This clonotype was counted between two and nine times. The genes are TRBV7-2 and TRBJ1-5; TRBD1 might be the D (5 bases). Germline assignment: CDR1 SGHTA and CDR2 FQGNSA. Trimming left V 0 bases short and J 7 bases short, with 13 bases between. The CDR3 consists of 15 residues. CDR3 in DNA: TGTGCCAGCAGCTTAGCGTTACGGGGCGGGCAGCCCCAGCATTTT. It specifies CASSLALRGGQPQHF. Looking up the rest from reference TRBV7-2 and TRBJ1-5 gives the full variable domain: GAGVSQSPSNKVTEKGKDVELRCDPISGHTALYWYRQSLGQGLEFLIYFQGNSAPDKSGLPSDRFSAERTGGSVSTLTIQRTQQEDSAVYLCASSLALRGGQPQHFGDGTRLSIL.

This clonotype was picked up many times. The V gene is TRBV10-3, the J gene TRBJ2-2; the match to TRBD2 covers 11 bases. CDR3 size: 16 residues. Germline CDR1 reads ENHRY; CDR2 reads SYGVKD. The ends lost 2 bases at V and 3 bases at J; junction bases unmatched: 2. As DNA, the CDR3 is TGTGCCATCAGTGAGGCGGGACTAGCGGACACCGGGGAGCTGTTTTTT. Its translation: CAISEAGLADTGELFF.

This clonotype showed up many times. This chain connects TRBV28 to TRBJ2-5, with D unresolved. This CDR3 contains 13 residues. The germline V gene encodes CDR1 MDHEN and CDR2 SYDVKM. V was pared by 3 bases and J by 5 bases, with 10 bases between. CDR3 DNA: TGTGCCAGCAGTTTTTTAGGGCGGGAGACCCAGTACTTC. Residues: CASSFLGRETQYF.

The sample holds many counts of this clonotype. The CDR3 sequence: CASSRGQGPPNYGYTF. CDR3 DNA: TGTGCCAGCTCTCGGGGACAGGGGCCCCCTAACTATGGCTACACCTTC. V gene TRBV27 combines with J gene TRBJ1-2; TRBD1 matches at 10 bases. The CDR3 sequence is 16 residues long. The trim removed 8 bases at V and 0 bases at J, leaving 9 bases unmatched. Germline-derived CDR1 and CDR2 are MNHEY and SMNVEV (reference sequence).

There are many counts of this clonotype. The chain recombines TRBV7-2 with TRBJ1-2; possibly TRBD1 for D (6 bases). Per germline, CDR1 SGHTA and CDR2 FQGNSA. The length of the CDR3 is 12 residues. The germline V and J ends were trimmed by 4 bases and 6 bases, with 9 bases remaining between them. CDR3 coding DNA: TGTGCCAGCAGCTCAGGACAGAATGGCTACACCTTC. Its protein product is CASSSGQNGYTF. Full variable domain (remainder filled in from reference TRBV7-2 and TRBJ1-2): GAGVSQSPSNKVTEKGKDVELRCDPISGHTALYWYRQSLGQGLEFLIYFQGNSAPDKSGLPSDRFSAERTGGSVSTLTIQRTQQEDSAVYLCASSSGQNGYTFGSGTRLTVV.

There are many counts of this clonotype. The chain employs TRBV5-1 and TRBJ2-3, with 7 positions matching TRBD2. V was clipped by 6 bases and J by 3 bases; unmatched bases: 7. Germline assignment: CDR1 SGHRS and CDR2 YFSETQ. This CDR3 is 14 amino acids long. As DNA, the CDR3 is TGCGCCAGCACCTTCGGCGGGGGAACAGATACGCAGTATTTT. Protein: CASTFGGGTDTQYF.